The present T cell receptor (beta chain) was sequenced within a study of blood T cell repertoires in COVID-19. As processed by the authors: Nucleated cell counts were estimated from reference gene primer amplification. Some clones are missing from TCRdb's copy, which holds only in-frame ones; the method was immunoSEQ multiplex PCR. V and J calls and clone size are as listed in that table; D and trimming were resolved from the DNA. Of hundreds of thousands of clones in the sample, 70% to 90% were seen once. This clonotype was obtained from a woman in her fifties or sixties with acute or convalescent COVID-19. The sample was peripheral blood.

The CDR3 protein is CASSNRGQETQYF. In nucleotides, the CDR3 is TGTGCCAGCAGTAACAGGGGCCAAGAGACCCAGTACTTC. The V gene is TRBV7-9, the J gene TRBJ2-5; TRBD1 agrees at 7 bases. Germline V CDR1 and CDR2: SEHNR, FQNEAQ (reference sequence). The V and J ends lost 6 bases and 1 base, in that order; junction bases with no gene match: 2. The CDR3 loop spans 13 amino acids.